This entry describes one T cell receptor beta chain. The antigen is unknown. Sequencing used cDNA as its template, made by extracting RNA and reverse transcribing it. Clones were read by immunoSEQ multiplex PCR, and TCRdb kept only the in-frame ones, dropping some. This sample has over 85,000 clones, with around 44% found just once. CDR1 and CDR2 from the germline V gene are GTSNPN and SVGIG (reference sequence). With 7 bases removed from V and 5 bases from J, the gap between germline ends came to 11 bases. CDR3 size: 12 residues. The data derive from a study of CD8+ T cells in alopecia areata. Study-wide background: The tofacitinib course ran for 6 to 18 months and was followed by 6 months off drug. Study-wide points: Clonality in lesional scalp, especially alopecia totalis/universalis, exceeded that of normal scalp.

Sequencing was performed on CD4+ T cells sorted from blood. This TCR came from a human donor with alopecia areata. The chain joins TRBV30 to TRBJ1-4; D is ambiguous. The CDR3 loop is CAYEKGNEKLFF. In DNA form, the CDR3 reads TGTGCCTACGAAAAAGGGAATGAAAAACTGTTTTTT.